This TCR beta chain appears in the sequencing data of a study of blood T cells in healthy people across ages. Primers used in a second PCR of roughly 7 to 12 cycles were a sample-barcoded 5' primer and a J-beta primer mix. All samples yielded 2.5 million or more CDR3-containing paired-end reads. Using its own MiXCR run on the 5' RACE reads, TCRdb lists one record per CDR3 protein. In the table there are about 570,000 distinct CDR3 sequences, roughly 28% of which are singletons. CDR3 length: 14 amino acids. The V end was cut by 4 bases, the J end by 8 bases, with 14 bases between. Per germline, CDR1 KGHSH and CDR2 LQKENI. Every sample gave at least 5 micrograms of total RNA when it was extracted.

The sequenced sample consisted of blood. This sequence joins TRBV18 and TRBJ1-4; tentative D call: TRBD1 (5 bases). The TCR comes from a woman between 70 and 85 years old in good health. The CDR3 nucleotides read TGTGCCAGCTCACGAGCGCCAGGGAGCGAAAAACTGTTTTTT. It codes for CASSRAPGSEKLFF. Looking up the rest from reference TRBV18 and TRBJ1-4 gives the full variable domain: NAGVMQNPRHLVRRRGQEARLRCSPMKGHSHVYWYRQLPEEGLKFMVYLQKENIIDESGMPKERFSAEFPKEGPSILRIQQVVRGDSAAYFCASSRAPGSEKLFFGSGTQLSVL.